This T cell receptor (beta chain) was found in a study of Graves' ophthalmopathy and Graves' hyperthyroidism. The table lists this clonotype with a few counts. The length of the CDR3 is 16 residues. The germline gives CDR1 LGHNA, CDR2 YNFKEQ. Between the trimmed V and J ends, which lost 0 bases and 1 base, there was a span of 12 bases. RNA transcripts provided the template for amplifying TCR beta CDR3 regions. First-round RT-PCR employed HTBI primers, with a second-round multiplex PCR after it. One entry per CDR3 protein, called by TCRdb with MiXCR from the multiplex PCR reads. The data show roughly 380,000 distinct CDR3 sequences, approximately 15% seen once.

V and J are TRBV4-2 and TRBJ1-1; TRBD1 is a possible D gene (5 bases). The sample taken for sequencing was peripheral blood. The clonotype was recovered from a woman aged 18-29 years with stable Graves' hyperthyroidism. This CDR3 is CASSQESFGGNTEAFF. The DNA of the CDR3 is TGTGCCAGCAGCCAAGAATCCTTTGGGGGGAACACTGAAGCTTTCTTT.